The rows below give T cell receptor beta chains drawn from one sample of a study of blood T cell repertoires in COVID-19. Only in-frame clones appear in the TCRdb table, and some are missing; sequencing was by immunoSEQ multiplex PCR. The sample yields about 190,000 clones, less than 85% seen once. Sample: peripheral blood. These receptors were taken from a man aged 50 to 60 who had recovered from COVID-19. Each CDR3 is given with its conserved first and last residue. D genes are given only for firm matches. Part of the rows lack a size; the others show once, few, many or a class for expanded clones.

j_gene | v_gene | abundance | d_gene | CDR3nt | CDR3aa
TRBJ2-7 | TRBV27 | - | - | TGTGCCAGCAGTTATGTTCCGGGACTTCCTGGGTCCTACGAGCAGTACTTC | CASSYVPGLPGSYEQYF
TRBJ2-4 | TRBV4-1 | - | - | TGCGCCAGCAGCCAAGATTCTCCCGCGGATTCCGCCCTCCAGTACTTC | CASSQDSPADSALQYF
TRBJ2-2 | TRBV19 | - | - | TGTGCCACTACAGGGACCTACACCGGGGAGCTGTTTTTT | CATTGTYTGELFF
TRBJ2-2 | TRBV7-3 | - | - | TGTGCCAGCAGCCCAGTTGGGGGCCACACCGGGGAGCTGTTTTTT | CASSPVGGHTGELFF
TRBJ1-1 | TRBV19 | - | - | TGTGCCAGTAGTATGTATCAGGGCACTGAAGCTTTCTTT | CASSMYQGTEAFF
TRBJ2-5 | TRBV7-2 | - | TRBD2 | TGTGCCAGCGGTAGCGGGAGAAGAGAGACCCAGTACTTC | CASGSGRRETQYF
TRBJ1-2 | TRBV6-6 | - | - | TGTGCCAGCAGTTACGGCCCGGGATATGGCTACACCTTC | CASSYGPGYGYTF
TRBJ2-1 | TRBV15 | medium-sized | - | TGTGCCACCAGCCAAGGCAGGGAGCAGTTCTTC | CATSQGREQFF
TRBJ2-1 | TRBV7-3 | - | TRBD1 | TGTGCCAGCAGCCCCGACAGGGTTGCAAATGAGCAGTTCTTC | CASSPDRVANEQFF
TRBJ2-3 | TRBV7-9 | - | - | TGTGCCAGCAGCTTGGGAGCGCCCAGCACAGATACGCAGTATTTT | CASSLGAPSTDTQYF
TRBJ2-1 | TRBV5-1 | once | - | TGCGCCAGCAGCTTGGCCACGGCGGAGACTGAGCAGTTCTTC | CASSLATAETEQFF
TRBJ2-7 | TRBV6-1 | - | TRBD1 | TGTGCCAGCAGTGAAAGGGGACAGGGGTACGAGCAGTACTTC | CASSERGQGYEQYF
TRBJ2-7 | TRBV6-5 | - | TRBD1 | TGTGCCAGCAGCCTAAAAGGACAGGGGGGCTACGAGCAGTACTTC | CASSLKGQGGYEQYF
TRBJ2-1 | TRBV28 | - | TRBD2 | TGTGCCAGCAGCCCCCTAGCGGGATATCACAATGAGCAGTTCTTC | CASSPLAGYHNEQFF
TRBJ2-7 | TRBV7-2 | - | - | TGTGCCAGCAGCCAACACCATAACTCCTACGAGCAGTACTTC | CASSQHHNSYEQYF
TRBJ2-7 | TRBV6-5 | - | - | TGTGCCAGCAGCCGGGGAGGAAGCGAGCAGTACTTC | CASSRGGSEQYF
TRBJ2-7 | TRBV5-4 | - | - | TGTGCCAGCAGCGCGACTTTGCTCGAGCAGTACTTC | CASSATLLEQYF
TRBJ1-4 | TRBV5-5 | - | TRBD1 | TGTGCCAGCAGCTTTGGGACAGGGGGAACTAATGAAAAACTGTTTTTT | CASSFGTGGTNEKLFF
TRBJ1-1 | TRBV29-1 | - | TRBD1 | TGCAGCGTTGCCTATTCCGGGACAGGGAACACTGAAGCTTTCTTT | CSVAYSGTGNTEAFF
TRBJ1-2 | TRBV25-1 | - | - | TGTGCCAGCAGTAGAGGAGGTTTTGACTATGGCTACACCTTC | CASSRGGFDYGYTF
TRBJ2-1 | TRBV7-3 | - | - | TGTGCCAGCAGCTTAATCCTAGCTCGAGGGAGTGAGCAGTTCTTC | CASSLILARGSEQFF
TRBJ1-2 | TRBV6-5 | - | - | TGTGCCAGCAAGGGGCAGAACTATGGCTACACCTTC | CASKGQNYGYTF
TRBJ1-5 | TRBV10-3 | once | - | TGTGCCATCAGTGAACAGAATAGCAATCAGCCCCAGCATTTT | CAISEQNSNQPQHF
TRBJ1-1 | TRBV30 | - | - | TGTGCCTGGGGGATACAGCGGACTGAAGCTTTCTTT | CAWGIQRTEAFF
TRBJ2-7 | TRBV11-3 | - | TRBD2 | TGTGCCAGCAGCAAGCGGAATCTAGCGGGAGGGCCGTACGAGCAGTACTTC | CASSKRNLAGGPYEQYF
TRBJ2-3 | TRBV7-9 | - | - | TGTGCCAGCAGCTTCAGAGAGGGCACAGATACGCAGTATTTT | CASSFREGTDTQYF
TRBJ2-2 | TRBV5-8 | - | TRBD2 | TGTGCCAGCAGCAGGACTAGCGGGAGGGCCTCGTCCGGGGAGCTGTTTTTT | CASSRTSGRASSGELFF
TRBJ1-4 | TRBV28 | - | - | TGTGCCAGCGGACGACAGGTTGTCAATGAAAAACTGTTTTTT | CASGRQVVNEKLFF
TRBJ2-5 | TRBV7-6 | - | TRBD2 | TGTGCCAGCAGCTTAGCCCCTTCGGGAGGACCACCCAATGGGCAAGAGACCCAGTACTTC | CASSLAPSGGPPNGQETQYF
TRBJ2-3 | TRBV7-8 | - | TRBD2 | TGTGCCAGCAGCTCCGAGGGGAGGGCCGGAGATACGCAGTATTTT | CASSSEGRAGDTQYF
TRBJ2-3 | TRBV3-1/TRBV3-2 | - | TRBD2 | TGTGCCAGCAGCCAAGCGGCGGGAGGGCCCTCAGATACGCAGTATTTT | CASSQAAGGPSDTQYF
TRBJ1-6 | TRBV11-2 | - | TRBD1 | TGTGCCAGCACCGGGACAGCCCCCTCCTATAATTCACCCCTCCACTTT | CASTGTAPSYNSPLHF
TRBJ1-2 | TRBV2 | - | - | TGTGCCAGCAGTGACTTGGTACGGGAAAAGGGCTATGGCTACACCTTC | CASSDLVREKGYGYTF
TRBJ2-7 | TRBV10-3 | - | - | TGTGCCATTCTGGACAGCCTTTCCTACGAGCAGTACTTC | CAILDSLSYEQYF
TRBJ1-6 | TRBV28 | - | - | TGTGCCAGCACCCTCACCGGTTCACCCCTCCACTTT | CASTLTGSPLHF
TRBJ1-1 | TRBV7-9 | - | - | TGTGCCAGCAGCTTAGTAACGGTAAACACTGAAGCTTTCTTT | CASSLVTVNTEAFF
TRBJ2-7 | TRBV5-4 | - | TRBD2 | TGTGCCAGCAGCTTAATCGGCGGGAGTCCCTACGAGCAGTACTTC | CASSLIGGSPYEQYF
TRBJ2-7 | TRBV6-2/TRBV6-3 | - | TRBD2 | TGTGCCAGCAGTTACTTAGCGGGGACCTACGAGCAGTACTTC | CASSYLAGTYEQYF
TRBJ1-5 | TRBV6-5 | - | TRBD1 | TGTGCCACCCGGACAGGGTATGACAATCAGCCCCAGCATTTT | CATRTGYDNQPQHF
TRBJ1-5 | TRBV19 | few | - | TGTGCCAGTACCACATGGGTCCCCGGGGAACCCCAGCATTTT | CASTTWVPGEPQHF
TRBJ2-5 | TRBV5-1 | - | - | TGCGCCAGCAGCTTGAATCCCGCGGAGACCCAGTACTTC | CASSLNPAETQYF
TRBJ1-5 | TRBV30 | - | - | TGTGCCTGGAGTAGGACTAAGGGAACACCCCAGCATTTT | CAWSRTKGTPQHF
TRBJ1-4 | TRBV4-1 | - | TRBD1 | TGCGCCAGCGGAGTCGGACAGGGAACAACTAATGAAAAACTGTTTTTT | CASGVGQGTTNEKLFF
TRBJ1-1 | TRBV7-3 | - | - | TGTGCCAGCAGCCCCGGAAGTGGGAGGACTGAAGCTTTCTTT | CASSPGSGRTEAFF
TRBJ2-1 | TRBV28 | - | - | TGTGCCAGCAACGATATGCTGACTAGACTAGGTGAGCAGTTCTTC | CASNDMLTRLGEQFF
TRBJ2-7 | TRBV2 | few | TRBD1 | TGTGCCAGCAGCCAAACTGCAGGGGGCGAGCAGTACTTC | CASSQTAGGEQYF
TRBJ1-5 | TRBV6-6 | few | - | TGTGCCAGCAGTTATTATAATCAGCCCCAGCATTTT | CASSYYNQPQHF
TRBJ1-6 | TRBV14 | - | TRBD1 | TGTGCCAGCAGCCTTCGGACAGGGGTTTTCTATAATTCACCCCTCCACTTT | CASSLRTGVFYNSPLHF